Below, 20 T cell receptor beta chains from the same sample are listed, as sequenced in a study of blood T cell repertoires in COVID-19. TCRdb's table, derived via immunoSEQ multiplex PCR, lists solely in-frame clones and lacks some. The table records about 250,000 clones, 85% to 90% of them present only once. The sample taken for sequencing was peripheral blood. The receptors shown here come from a man at least 80 years old with acute or convalescent COVID-19.

The rearrangement links TRBV19 to TRBJ2-3; TRBD2 matches at 9 bases. Germline V gene data show CDR1 as LNHDA and CDR2 as SQIVND (reference sequence). The V segment lost 3 bases and the J segment 5 bases; nucleotides outside the gene matches: 3. This CDR3 contains 14 residues. The CDR3 protein is CASSIGGGGDTQYF. Here the CDR3 DNA reads TGTGCCAGTAGTATTGGCGGGGGGGGAGATACGCAGTATTTT.

The chain joins TRBV7-9 to TRBJ2-1; 9 nucleotides align to TRBD2. The V gene's germline CDR1 is SEHNR and CDR2 FQNEAQ (reference sequence). The CDR3 contains 15 residues. V shed 0 bases and J 7 bases; nucleotides not matched to a gene: 4. CDR3 in DNA: TGTGCCAGCAGCTTAGCTAGCGGGAGTTGGAATGAGCAGTTCTTC. Translated: CASSLASGSWNEQFF.

The genes are TRBV19 and TRBJ1-3; 10 nucleotides match TRBD1. Germline trimming cut 6 bases from V and 4 bases from J; bases unmatched to any gene: 6. Per the germline V gene, CDR1 is LNHDA and CDR2 is SQIVND (reference sequence). The CDR3 extends over 15 amino acids. The CDR3 here is CASRRQGAKGNTIYF. CDR3 coding DNA: TGTGCCAGTAGGAGACAGGGGGCGAAAGGAAACACCATATATTTT.

The gene calls are TRBV28 and TRBJ1-4, with 8 positions matching TRBD1. The germline V gene encodes CDR1 MDHEN and CDR2 SYDVKM. The CDR3 runs to 16 residues. V lost 3 bases, J lost 4 bases, and 7 bases stayed unmatched. The CDR3 here is CASSLTRGLGNEKLFF. The CDR3 DNA follows: TGTGCCAGCAGTTTGACCAGGGGGCTGGGTAATGAAAAACTGTTTTTT.

The chain employs TRBV7-6 and TRBJ1-1; D might be TRBD1 (6 bases). Germline values: CDR1 SGHVS, CDR2 FNYEAQ. This CDR3 contains 17 residues. V was cut by 3 bases and J by 0 bases, with 17 bases left in between. The CDR3 coding sequence is TGTGCCAGCAGCTTCCTTAGGGGGTCCGAAATGAACACTGAAGCTTTCTTT. Encoded protein: CASSFLRGSEMNTEAFF.

DNA of the CDR3: TGCGCCAGCAGCCAGCCGGGACAGGGCTTCTACAATGAGCAGTTCTTC. This gives the protein CASSQPGQGFYNEQFF. V and J are TRBV4-1 and TRBJ2-1, with 9 positions matching TRBD1. The germline CDR1 and CDR2 sequences are MGHRA and YSYEKL. This CDR3 is 16 amino acids long. J gave up 3 bases and V 3 bases, and 6 bases lay outside the gene matches.

The chain combines TRBV18 with TRBJ2-1; TRBD1 matches 8 bases. This CDR3 comprises 16 residues. V dropped 6 bases and J dropped 7; count of bases not matched to a gene: 14. The germline V gene has CDR1 KGHSH and CDR2 LQKENI. CDR3 region: CASSAGGSPRLNEQFF. DNA of the CDR3: TGTGCCAGCTCGGCAGGGGGCAGTCCGCGCCTTAATGAGCAGTTCTTC.

This clone was recorded a few times. V and J are TRBV18 and TRBJ1-1; the D gene is possibly TRBD1 (5 bases). Between the trimmed V and J ends, which lost 3 bases and 5 bases, there was a span of 16 bases. The CDR3 contains 15 residues. Germline loops: CDR1 KGHSH, CDR2 LQKENI. The CDR3 nucleotides are TGTGCCAGCTCACCGGGAGGGGAAATTAGGACTGAAGCTTTCTTT. Protein: CASSPGGEIRTEAFF.

The chain carries TRBV29-1 and TRBJ1-1; D unclear. V shed 4 bases and J shed 1 base, with 13 bases lying between them. Germline V gene data show CDR1 as SQVTM and CDR2 as ANQGSEA. This CDR3 contains 14 residues. The CDR3 reads CSVALAPKNTEAFF. CDR3 coding DNA: TGCAGCGTTGCGTTGGCACCGAAGAACACTGAAGCTTTCTTT.

This chain joins TRBV15 and TRBJ2-7, with D possibly TRBD2 on 5 matching bases. Trimming stripped 0 bases from V and 7 bases from J, with 10 bases between. Germline CDR1 LNHNV, CDR2 YYDKDF (reference sequence). CDR3 length equals 13 residues. The CDR3 loop is CATSRDGSGEQYF. The DNA for the CDR3 is TGTGCCACCAGCAGAGATGGGTCGGGGGAGCAGTACTTC.

The chain joins TRBV7-2 to TRBJ2-7; 10 bases map to TRBD1. The CDR3 runs to 14 residues. Per germline, CDR1 SGHTA and CDR2 FQGNSA. After removal of 5 bases from V and 7 bases from J, the junction contained 8 bases not matched to a gene. The CDR3 here is CASSTRQGAKEQYF. DNA of the CDR3: TGTGCCAGCAGCACCAGACAGGGGGCAAAAGAGCAGTACTTC.

The V gene is TRBV19, the J gene TRBJ2-1; unclear D gene. CDR3 size: 16 residues. V was cut by 0 bases and J by 0 bases, with 9 bases left in between. In germline, CDR1 is LNHDA, CDR2 SQIVND (reference sequence). The CDR3 loop reads CASSIDLSISYNEQFF. Here the CDR3 DNA reads TGTGCCAGTAGTATAGATCTAAGTATCTCCTACAATGAGCAGTTCTTC.

The chain uses TRBV28 and TRBJ1-5, with 7 bases that match TRBD1. Trimming took 3 bases from V and 5 from J; bases not matched to a gene: 28. The length of the CDR3 is 22 residues. CDR1 is MDHEN, CDR2 SYDVKM, per germline. The CDR3 coding sequence is TGTGCCAGCAGTTTCTTAGGGGGCCGATTTTACCAAGGTGTGAGGCAAGATCAGCCCCAGCATTTT. Protein sequence: CASSFLGGRFYQGVRQDQPQHF.

The chain employs TRBV5-1 and TRBJ2-3, with 8 bases aligning to TRBD2. V gave up 4 bases and J gave up 1 base; unmatched junction bases: 8. The CDR3 runs to 16 residues. The V gene's germline CDR1 is SGHRS and CDR2 YFSETQ. CDR3 sequence reads: CASSLEGRGGTDTQYF. The DNA of the CDR3 is TGCGCCAGCAGCCTGGAGGGGCGGGGGGGCACAGATACGCAGTATTTT.

This sequence joins TRBV7-3 and TRBJ2-7, with 10 positions matching TRBD2. CDR3 length equals 15 residues. Germline loops: CDR1 SGHTA, CDR2 FQGTGA. V shed 5 bases, J shed 6 bases, and the junction held 10 bases outside the gene matches. The DNA of the CDR3 is TGTGCCAGCAGCAACCACCCTAGCGGGGGAGCCGAGCAGTACTTC. Protein sequence: CASSNHPSGGAEQYF.

The chain employs TRBV5-4 and TRBJ1-1, with D possibly matching TRBD1 (6 bases). The CDR3 runs 15 residues. CDR1 SGHNT and CDR2 YYREEE come from the germline V gene (reference sequence). Trimming removed 4 bases from V and 1 base from J, with 14 bases in between. CDR3 sequence reads: CASSTPRQANTEAFF. The CDR3, as DNA: TGTGCCAGCAGCACTCCGCGACAGGCGAACACTGAAGCTTTCTTT.

V usage is TRBV11-1 and J usage is TRBJ2-4; no clear D. Trimming shortened V by 0 bases and J by 6 bases, and 12 bases separated the two germline ends. The germline CDR1 and CDR2 sequences are SGHAT and FQDESV (reference sequence). The CDR3 sequence is 15 residues long. CDR3 region: CASSLAMRIGNIQYF. The CDR3 nucleotides are TGTGCCAGCAGCTTAGCAATGCGGATTGGAAACATTCAGTACTTC.

In DNA, the CDR3 is TGTGCCAGCCGGCGGCAGACTAATTCACCCCTCCACTTT. It is translated as CASRRQTNSPLHF. The chain links TRBV7-8 to TRBJ1-6; no clear D. From germline, CDR1 is SGHVS and CDR2 FQNEAQ. V dropped 8 bases and J dropped 6 bases, with 11 bases sitting between them. The CDR3 has 13 residues.

This clone showed up just a few times. The rearrangement uses TRBV28 and TRBJ1-1, with a possible D match to TRBD1 (5 bases). Germline CDR1 reads MDHEN; CDR2 reads SYDVKM. Trimming took 2 bases from V and 11 from J, leaving 9 bases between them. This CDR3 is 11 amino acids long. CDR3 in DNA: TGTGCCAGCAGTTTAAACAGGAATGCTTTCTTT. This codes for CASSLNRNAFF.

This chain joins TRBV7-2 and TRBJ2-5, with D perhaps TRBD2 (6 bases). CDR1 and CDR2 from the germline V gene are SGHTA and FQGNSA. Trimming took 5 bases from V and 4 from J, leaving 11 bases between them. The CDR3 is 13 residues long. The CDR3 sequence: CASSADGGETQYF. The CDR3 DNA follows: TGTGCCAGCAGCGCGGACGGGGGAGAGACCCAGTACTTC.